A single TCR beta chain is shown here with its context. The V end was cut by 5 bases, the J end by 0 bases, with 11 bases between. The germline gives CDR1 ENHRY, CDR2 SYGVKD. The CDR3 runs 15 residues. This sample was taken from a study of cytomegalovirus exposure and HLA in healthy donors. Vbeta (60) and Jbeta (13) primers were used in the PCR. TCRdb's table, derived via immunoSEQ multiplex PCR, lists solely in-frame clones and lacks some. The table lists roughly 290,000 clones, about 90% of them singletons. Sequencing used PBMCs. The J gene is TRBJ1-5, the V gene TRBV10-3; D might be TRBD1 (6 bases). This clonotype was obtained from a woman aged 18-30 years in good health and CMV-seronegative. The CDR3, as DNA: TGTGCCATCAGTAGCAGACAGGATAGCAATCAGCCCCAGCATTTT. It translates to CAISSRQDSNQPQHF.